The clone carrying this T cell receptor (beta chain) was seen more than once but under ten times. This sample was included in a study of regulatory T cells in long-lasting Graves disease. The overall study: The antithyroid drugs taken by newly diagnosed Graves' patients had been used for under 3 months.

The time point was: newly diagnosed GD, antithyroid drugs for less than 3 months. Researchers made the TCR library from RNA that was extracted from PBMCs. Arm-PCR of CDR3 regions and iRepertoire HTBI primers were used to build TCR beta libraries. Each CDR3 protein is one row after TCRdb ran MiXCR on the multiplex PCR reads. The table includes about 360,000 distinct CDR3 sequences, around 15% detected once. This CDR3 contains 15 residues. J was trimmed by 7 bases and V by 4 bases; bases with no gene match: 6. CDR1 is MNHEY and CDR2 is SVGAGI in the germline V gene. This sample also appeared in a second study, on T cells in Graves' hyperthyroidism and ophthalmopathy. Per that paper: HTBI primers were the set used in a first-round RT-PCR of the TCR CDR3.

The rearrangement uses TRBV6-5 and TRBJ1-6; 8 positions match TRBD1. The source is a woman between 18 and 29 years old with Graves disease. Sample: peripheral blood mononuclear cells (PBMCs), taken at new diagnosis, from a patient treated with antithyroid drugs. CDR3 protein: CASSLADRANSPLHF. CDR3 DNA sequence: TGTGCCAGCAGTTTGGCGGACAGGGCGAATTCACCCCTCCACTTT.